The next 17 T cell receptor beta chains were all read from a single sample in a study of T cell responses to AZD1222 COVID-19 vaccine. This table comes from immunoSEQ multiplex PCR, and its TCRdb copy is limited to in-frame clones, with some not included. This table holds about 85,000 clones, approximately 86% found once. The material was peripheral blood, obtained on day 0 of AZD1222 vaccination. These receptors came from an adult in good health.

The table lists this clone with a count of one. The V and J genes are TRBV19 and TRBJ1-5; 8 bases fit TRBD1. CDR3 length: 13 residues. Looked up from germline, CDR1 is LNHDA and CDR2 is SQIVND (reference sequence). V dropped 6 bases and J dropped 5; count of bases not matched to a gene: 3. CDR3 coding DNA: TGTGCCAGTAGGGAGACAGGGGATCAGCCCCAGCATTTT. Amino acid sequence: CASRETGDQPQHF.

V is TRBV19 and J is TRBJ2-2; 13 nucleotides agree with TRBD2. The CDR3 contains 18 residues. Per germline, CDR1 LNHDA and CDR2 SQIVND (reference sequence). The ends lost 5 bases at V and 6 bases at J; junction bases unmatched: 12. The chain's CDR3 is CASSVGTSGIGSAGELFF. Written as DNA, the CDR3 is TGTGCCAGTAGTGTCGGGACTAGCGGGATAGGATCGGCCGGGGAGCTGTTTTTT.

The chain carries TRBV14 and TRBJ2-5, with D unclear. Per germline, CDR1 SGHDN and CDR2 FVKESK. CDR3 length equals 13 residues. V shed 3 bases and J shed 1 base, with 6 bases lying between them. Here the CDR3 reads CASSQNSQETQYF. Written as DNA, the CDR3 is TGTGCCAGCAGCCAGAACAGCCAAGAGACCCAGTACTTC.

J is TRBJ2-7 and V is TRBV27; 7 positions match TRBD1. Germline V gene sequence: CDR1 MNHEY, CDR2 SMNVEV (reference sequence). Trimming took 5 bases from V and 3 from J; bases not matched to a gene: 4. This CDR3 is 13 amino acids long. As DNA, the CDR3 is TGTGCCAGCAGTCCTGGGACAGTCTACGAGCAGTACTTC. Its protein product is CASSPGTVYEQYF.

The chain uses TRBV27 and TRBJ2-3, with D maybe TRBD2 (6 bases). The CDR3 has 12 residues. The germline V gene has CDR1 MNHEY and CDR2 SMNVEV (reference sequence). The ends were cut back, 5 bases at V and 7 bases at J, with 10 bases in the middle. CDR3 nucleotides: TGTGCCAGCAGTCGGGACTTACATACGCAGTATTTT. Translating it yields CASSRDLHTQYF.

The chain joins TRBV7-9 to TRBJ2-1; maybe TRBD1 (5 bases). The CDR3 loop spans 13 amino acids. Looked up from germline, CDR1 is SEHNR and CDR2 is FQNEAQ (reference sequence). V lost 8 bases and J lost 9, with 17 bases in between. CDR3 sequence: CASDRASRLEQFF. As DNA, the CDR3 is TGTGCCAGCGACAGAGCCTCTAGGCTTGAGCAGTTCTTC.

The chain uses TRBV29-1 and TRBJ2-5; 8 bases line up with TRBD2. V lost 4 bases to trimming and J lost 5 bases; unmatched junction nucleotides: 6. CDR1 is SQVTM, CDR2 ANQGSEA, per germline. This CDR3 is built from 13 residues. The CDR3 here is CSVAGGVRETQYF. In nucleotides, the CDR3 is TGCAGCGTTGCGGGGGGGGTTCGCGAGACCCAGTACTTC.

The chain links TRBV7-3 to TRBJ1-1; no clear D. The CDR3 contains 13 residues. Germline CDR1 SGHTA, CDR2 FQGTGA. Trimming took 4 bases from V and 0 from J, leaving 6 bases between them. CDR3 protein: CASSSNMNTEAFF. The CDR3 DNA reads TGTGCCAGCAGCTCGAACATGAACACTGAAGCTTTCTTT.

The CDR3 region has the DNA TGTGCCTGGGGGACGGGCGGAGAAAAACTGTTTTTT. It yields the protein CAWGTGGEKLFF. This chain uses TRBV30 with TRBJ1-4, with D possibly matching TRBD1 (5 bases). Germline CDR1 GTSNPN, CDR2 SVGIG (reference sequence). Trimming removed 5 bases from V and 8 bases from J, with 12 bases in between. The CDR3 is 12 residues long.

The chain joins TRBV5-1 to TRBJ1-1; the D gene is possibly TRBD1 (5 bases). Trimming removed 4 bases at V and 5 bases at J, with 9 bases between. The CDR3 runs 12 residues. The germline CDR1 and CDR2 sequences are SGHRS and YFSETQ. CDR3 nucleotides: TGCGCCAGCAGCCCCTCAGGGACTGAAGCTTTCTTT. Amino acid sequence: CASSPSGTEAFF.

This clone occurred a few times. The CDR3 reads CASSISGLANEQFF. CDR3 DNA: TGTGCCAGCAGCATCTCCGGACTCGCTAATGAGCAGTTCTTC. V usage is TRBV11-2 and J usage is TRBJ2-1; D is possibly TRBD2 (5 bases). The CDR3 is 14 residues long. In germline, CDR1 is SGHAT, CDR2 FQNNGV. V was shortened by 5 bases and J by 7 bases, with 15 bases between the two germline ends.

The J gene is TRBJ2-7, the V gene TRBV5-1, with D possibly matching TRBD1 (6 bases). There are 14 residues in the CDR3. Germline CDR1 and CDR2: SGHRS and YFSETQ. Trimming left V 4 bases short and J 2 bases short, with 13 bases between. The CDR3 loop reads CASSPDGGPYEQYF. The CDR3 DNA reads as TGCGCCAGCAGCCCGGATGGGGGCCCCTACGAGCAGTACTTC.

The CDR3 DNA reads as TGTGCCAGTAGTATAGCGCTAGGTATCTACGAGCAGTACTTC. Amino acids: CASSIALGIYEQYF. The chain uses TRBV19 and TRBJ2-7; D remains unclear. CDR3 length equals 14 residues. Germline lookup yields CDR1 LNHDA and CDR2 SQIVND (reference sequence). V lost 1 base and J lost 3, with 10 bases in between. Full variable domain (outside the CDR3, taken from reference TRBV19 and TRBJ2-7): DGGITQSPKYLFRKEGQNVTLSCEQNLNHDAMYWYRQDPGQGLRLIYYSQIVNDFQKGDIAEGYSVSREKKESFPLTVTSAQKNPTAFYLCASSIALGIYEQYFGPGTRLTVT.

V usage is TRBV5-5 and J usage is TRBJ1-3, with D unresolved. This CDR3 has 14 residues. The V end lost 0 bases, the J end lost 0 bases, and 4 bases lay between the germline ends. Germline V gene data show CDR1 as SGHKS and CDR2 as YYEKEE (reference sequence). DNA of the CDR3: TGTGCCAGCAGCTTGGGGCACTCTGGAAACACCATATATTTT. Encoded protein: CASSLGHSGNTIYF.

The chain employs TRBV18 and TRBJ2-7; unclear D gene. Trimming cost V 6 bases and J 7 bases, with 19 bases left between them. This CDR3 has 14 amino acids. In germline, CDR1 is KGHSH, CDR2 LQKENI. The CDR3 nucleotides are TGTGCCAGCTCCCTTACGACGGCTTACGAAGAGCAGTACTTC. This gives the protein CASSLTTAYEEQYF.

This chain uses TRBV6-5 with TRBJ2-7; a possible D gene is TRBD1 (5 bases). The germline CDR1 and CDR2 sequences are MNHEY and SVGAGI. The CDR3 sequence is 15 residues long. Trimming took off 6 bases at V and 2 bases at J, with 17 bases between the two ends. CDR3 coding DNA: TGTGCCAGCAGAAGCACAGGAGACGCTACCTACGAGCAGTACTTC. This gives the protein CASRSTGDATYEQYF.

This chain joins TRBV19 and TRBJ2-5; no clear D gene. The CDR3 spans 14 residues. CDR1 LNHDA and CDR2 SQIVND come from the germline V gene (reference sequence). V dropped 2 bases and J dropped 5 bases, with 12 bases sitting between them. The CDR3: CASSIRQFGETQYF. CDR3 in DNA: TGTGCCAGTAGTATACGACAATTCGGGGAGACCCAGTACTTC.